This entry lists 13 T cell receptor beta chains sequenced from one sample in a study of OX40 agonist ivuxolimab in advanced cancers. Assay: immunoSEQ multiplex PCR; the TCRdb copy retains only in-frame clones and omits some. Of around 12,000 clones listed, about 76% are singletons. Specimen: CD4+ or CD8+ T cells sorted from blood, collected in a trial of the OX40 agonist ivuxolimab. Receptors were obtained from an adult with an advanced solid tumor such as melanoma, head and neck, liver or kidney cancer.

The chain employs TRBV7-6 and TRBJ2-5; D may be TRBD2 (6 bases). With 1 base removed from V and 12 bases from J, the gap between germline ends came to 15 bases. The CDR3 length is 13 residues. Germline CDR1 SGHVS, CDR2 FNYEAQ. CDR3 coding DNA: TGTGCCAGCAGCTTAGGAGGTCACCGGAGGGAGTACTTC. Protein: CASSLGGHRREYF.

CDR3 sequence reads: CASSEGERGDYGYTF. The CDR3 region has the DNA TGTGCCAGCAGCGAGGGCGAAAGGGGGGACTATGGCTACACCTTC. The chain is built from TRBV6-4 and TRBJ1-2, with D possibly matching TRBD1 (6 bases). There are 15 residues in the CDR3. Trimming stripped 6 bases from V and 3 bases from J, with 17 bases between. Germline V gene sequence: CDR1 MRHNA, CDR2 SNTAGT.

The chain joins TRBV6-5 to TRBJ1-2; no clear D gene. Trimming pared 2 bases from V and 7 bases from J, leaving 17 bases between. Germline loops: CDR1 MNHEY, CDR2 SVGAGI. The CDR3 loop spans 15 amino acids. The CDR3 spells CASSYSPNTEGGYTF. The CDR3 DNA is TGTGCCAGCAGTTACAGCCCGAACACTGAGGGTGGCTACACCTTC.

The V and J genes are TRBV7-9 and TRBJ2-6; 7 nucleotides agree with TRBD1. The germline V gene has CDR1 SEHNR and CDR2 FQNEAQ (reference sequence). There are 18 residues in the CDR3. Trimming removed 5 bases from V and 1 base from J; junction bases left unmatched: 11. The CDR3: CASSPQGQFLSGANVLTF. Written as DNA, the CDR3 is TGTGCCAGCAGCCCACAGGGACAGTTCCTATCTGGGGCCAACGTCCTGACTTTC.

The chain combines TRBV27 with TRBJ2-7; D assignment may be TRBD1 or TRBD2 (5 bases each). V lost 9 bases, J lost 1 base, and 16 bases lay in between. This CDR3 has 14 residues. CDR1 MNHEY and CDR2 SMNVEV come from the germline V gene (reference sequence). CDR3 residues: CASRGWDGSYEQYF. The CDR3 DNA follows: TGTGCCAGTCGAGGATGGGACGGATCCTACGAGCAGTACTTC.

The chain links TRBV30 to TRBJ2-7; no reliable D call. Germline V CDR1 and CDR2: GTSNPN, SVGIG (reference sequence). Trimming shortened V by 0 bases and J by 5 bases, and 11 bases separated the two germline ends. The CDR3 contains 13 residues. CDR3 sequence: CAWSVAGVDEQYF. The CDR3 DNA sequence: TGTGCCTGGAGTGTTGCAGGTGTAGACGAGCAGTACTTC.

This clone was counted once. This chain joins TRBV27 and TRBJ2-1; D is possibly TRBD2 (6 bases). CDR3 length equals 16 residues. Germline V CDR1 and CDR2: MNHEY, SMNVEV (reference sequence). Trimming took off 5 bases at V and 3 bases at J, with 17 bases between the two ends. This CDR3 reads CASSQAPGLNYNEQFF. The DNA of the CDR3 is TGTGCCAGCAGTCAAGCGCCGGGACTGAACTACAATGAGCAGTTCTTC.

The chain couples TRBV7-9 to TRBJ1-4; no clear D gene. The CDR3 loop spans 14 amino acids. CDR1 is SEHNR and CDR2 is FQNEAQ in the germline V gene (reference sequence). Trimming took off 5 bases at V and 4 bases at J, with 11 bases between the two ends. The CDR3 spells CASSPPFVNEKLFF. As DNA, the CDR3 is TGTGCCAGCAGCCCCCCATTCGTTAATGAAAAACTGTTTTTT.

The V gene is TRBV19, the J gene TRBJ1-2; D ambiguous. Germline V gives CDR1 LNHDA, CDR2 SQIVND (reference sequence). The germline V and J ends were trimmed by 6 bases and 7 bases, with 15 bases remaining between them. This CDR3 has 13 residues. The CDR3 DNA follows: TGTGCCAGTAGAAGTCTTCGCCCAGTTGGCTACACCTTC. Translation gives CASRSLRPVGYTF.

This clone is medium-sized within its sample. The gene calls are TRBV5-5 and TRBJ2-5; 7 nucleotides align to TRBD1. The CDR3 contains 17 residues. V shed 4 bases, J shed 2 bases, and the junction held 14 bases outside the gene matches. The germline CDR1 and CDR2 sequences are SGHKS and YYEKEE (reference sequence). CDR3 sequence reads: CASSGRADTGAQETQYF. The CDR3 coding sequence is TGTGCCAGCAGCGGAAGAGCAGACACAGGGGCACAAGAGACCCAGTACTTC.

This clone appeared a few times. The chain uses TRBV5-5 and TRBJ1-2, with 7 bases aligning to TRBD1. There are 13 residues in the CDR3. CDR1 SGHKS and CDR2 YYEKEE come from the germline V gene (reference sequence). With 5 bases clipped from V and 3 bases from J, the junction kept 4 bases outside the gene matches. CDR3 region: CASRTGTDYGYTF. The CDR3 DNA follows: TGTGCCAGCAGAACCGGGACAGACTATGGCTACACCTTC.

The chain uses TRBV6-1 and TRBJ1-2, with 9 bases matching TRBD1. This CDR3 is 15 amino acids long. CDR1 and CDR2 (germline): MNHNS, SASEGT. Unmatched junction bases numbered 11, after V lost 6 bases and J lost 6 bases. CDR3: CASRTDRGKVDGYTF. The CDR3 nucleotides are TGTGCCAGCAGAACTGACAGGGGGAAGGTCGATGGCTACACCTTC.

The V call is TRBV5-6, the J call TRBJ2-1; the D gene is possibly TRBD1 (6 bases). V lost 4 bases, J lost 6 bases, and 17 bases lay in between. Germline lookup yields CDR1 SGHDT and CDR2 YYEEEE. The CDR3 covers 15 residues. The CDR3 DNA sequence: TGTGCCAGCAGCGCCTACTTCCAGGGGCGCAATGAGCAGTTCTTC. The encoded protein is CASSAYFQGRNEQFF.